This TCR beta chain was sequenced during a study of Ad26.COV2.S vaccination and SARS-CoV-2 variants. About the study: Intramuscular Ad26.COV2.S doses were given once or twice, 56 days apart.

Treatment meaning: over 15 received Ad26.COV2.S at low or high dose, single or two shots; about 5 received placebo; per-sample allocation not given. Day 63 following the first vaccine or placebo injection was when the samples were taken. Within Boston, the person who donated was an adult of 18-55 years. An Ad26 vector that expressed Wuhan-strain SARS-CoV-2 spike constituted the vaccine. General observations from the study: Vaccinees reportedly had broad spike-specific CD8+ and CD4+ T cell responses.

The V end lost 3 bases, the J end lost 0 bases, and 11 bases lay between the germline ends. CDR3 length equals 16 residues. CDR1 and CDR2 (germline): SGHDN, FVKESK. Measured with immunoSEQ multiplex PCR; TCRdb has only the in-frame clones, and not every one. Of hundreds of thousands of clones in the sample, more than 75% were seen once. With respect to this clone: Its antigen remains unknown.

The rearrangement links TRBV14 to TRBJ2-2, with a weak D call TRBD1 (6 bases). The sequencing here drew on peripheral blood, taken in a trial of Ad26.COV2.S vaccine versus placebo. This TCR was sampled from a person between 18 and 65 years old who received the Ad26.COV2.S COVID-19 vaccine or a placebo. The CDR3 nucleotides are TGTGCCAGCAGCCACGGACAGAGGGCGAACACCGGGGAGCTGTTTTTT. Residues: CASSHGQRANTGELFF.